These 17 T cell receptor beta chains came from one sample sequenced in a study of T cell changes during pregnancy in multiple sclerosis. Assay: immunoSEQ multiplex PCR; the TCRdb copy retains only in-frame clones and omits some. This sample has about 68,000 clones, with over 75% found just once. Specimen: peripheral blood, collected in the third trimester of pregnancy. All receptors derive from a female donor with multiple sclerosis, enrolled in a pregnancy study.

The V gene is TRBV19, the J gene TRBJ2-3; 9 bases line up with TRBD1. CDR3 length: 14 residues. V was pared by 5 bases and J by 4 bases, with 4 bases of the junction left unmatched. Germline V CDR1 and CDR2: LNHDA, SQIVND (reference sequence). In DNA form, the CDR3 reads TGTGCCAGTAGTCAGGGACAGGGTCCAGATACGCAGTATTTT. As protein: CASSQGQGPDTQYF.

V and J are TRBV11-2 and TRBJ2-1; D is unresolved. CDR1 and CDR2 from the germline V gene are SGHAT and FQNNGV. Trimming cost V 4 bases and J 3 bases, with 19 bases left between them. This CDR3 is 17 amino acids long. The DNA for the CDR3 is TGTGCCAGCAGCTCCTTTCTCAGGCCAAGGATCTACAATGAGCAGTTCTTC. It specifies CASSSFLRPRIYNEQFF.

The rearrangement joins TRBV27 to TRBJ1-3; D is possibly TRBD1 (5 bases). Germline values: CDR1 MNHEY, CDR2 SMNVEV (reference sequence). The CDR3 spans 15 residues. The V end was cut by 5 bases, the J end by 0 bases, with 11 bases between. The CDR3 DNA sequence: TGTGCCAGCAGTCCGACAGCTCTCTCTGGAAACACCATATATTTT. It encodes CASSPTALSGNTIYF.

The J gene is TRBJ1-2, the V gene TRBV19; D uncertain. V shed 5 bases and J shed 4 bases, with 17 bases lying between them. Germline V gene lookup returns CDR1 LNHDA and CDR2 SQIVND (reference sequence). This CDR3 has 15 amino acids. The CDR3 sequence is CASSRQEHGRYGYTF. The CDR3 DNA follows: TGTGCCAGTAGTCGCCAGGAACATGGTCGCTATGGCTACACCTTC.

V gene TRBV11-2 combines with J gene TRBJ2-3, with D possibly matching TRBD1 (6 bases). V lost 5 bases to trimming and J lost 3 bases, with 9 bases between them. This CDR3 is 13 amino acids long. Germline-derived CDR1 and CDR2 are SGHAT and FQNNGV. CDR3 sequence: CASSRQGTDTQYF. DNA for the CDR3: TGTGCCAGCAGCCGCCAGGGGACAGATACGCAGTATTTT.

V is TRBV11-1 and J is TRBJ1-1, with a tentative D call TRBD1 (6 bases). The CDR3 is 14 residues long. Per germline, CDR1 SGHAT and CDR2 FQDESV (reference sequence). V gave up 5 bases and J gave up 1 base, with 11 bases separating them. CDR3 protein: CASSIQGTNTEAFF. DNA of the CDR3: TGTGCCAGCAGCATCCAGGGGACGAACACTGAAGCTTTCTTT.

The chain employs TRBV4-1 and TRBJ2-7; 8 nucleotides align to TRBD2. This CDR3 comprises 14 residues. The J segment lost 4 bases and the V segment lost 0 bases, leaving 2 bases of the junction unmatched. Germline V gene lookup returns CDR1 MGHRA and CDR2 YSYEKL. The CDR3 nucleotides read TGCGCCAGCAGCCAAGACGCTAGCGGGTACGAGCAGTACTTC. Its translation is CASSQDASGYEQYF.

The chain recombines TRBV6-1 with TRBJ2-4, with D tentatively TRBD2 (5 bases). V was clipped by 0 bases and J by 6 bases, with 21 bases between them. The CDR3 covers 18 residues. CDR1 MNHNS and CDR2 SASEGT come from the germline V gene. CDR3 protein: CASSEALVAGMVRNIQYF. The CDR3 DNA reads as TGTGCCAGCAGTGAAGCGCTTGTAGCCGGGATGGTGAGAAACATTCAGTACTTC.

DNA for the CDR3: TGCGCCAGCAGTGAATTCGGACACCAGAACACTGAAGCTTTCTTT. Translating it yields CASSEFGHQNTEAFF. The chain joins TRBV10-1 to TRBJ1-1; perhaps TRBD1 as D (5 bases). Germline values: CDR1 WNHNN, CDR2 SYGVQD (reference sequence). V was clipped by 3 bases and J by 1 base, with 12 bases between them. CDR3 length: 15 amino acids.

The chain recombines TRBV10-1 with TRBJ1-1; 7 nucleotides align to TRBD1. CDR3 length equals 11 residues. Germline CDR1 and CDR2: WNHNN and SYGVQD (reference sequence). V shed 6 bases and J 8 bases; nucleotides not matched to a gene: 3. The CDR3, as DNA: TGCGCCAGCAGCAGGGGGTCCGAAGCTTTCTTT. Its protein product is CASSRGSEAFF.

The gene calls are TRBV2 and TRBJ2-5, with 11 bases identical to TRBD2. Per germline, CDR1 SNHLY and CDR2 FYNNEI. CDR3 size: 16 residues. The V and J ends lost 5 bases and 1 base, in that order; junction bases with no gene match: 6. The chain's CDR3 is CASSSKTSGVQETQYF. The DNA of the CDR3 is TGTGCCAGCAGTTCGAAGACTAGCGGGGTCCAAGAGACCCAGTACTTC.

The chain recombines TRBV18 with TRBJ2-7, with 11 positions matching TRBD1. This CDR3 spans 16 amino acids. Looked up from germline, CDR1 is KGHSH and CDR2 is LQKENI. Trimming removed 3 bases from V and 2 bases from J; junction bases left unmatched: 6. CDR3 in DNA: TGTGCCAGCTCACCGGCCGGGACAGGGGGTACCTACGAGCAGTACTTC. It specifies CASSPAGTGGTYEQYF.

The V and J genes are TRBV5-6 and TRBJ2-3; 9 nucleotides match TRBD1. V gave up 4 bases and J gave up 4 bases; unmatched junction bases: 7. Germline values: CDR1 SGHDT, CDR2 YYEEEE. This CDR3 has 15 residues. This chain's CDR3 is CASSKRTGVADTQYF. CDR3 nucleotides: TGTGCCAGCAGCAAACGGACAGGGGTCGCAGATACGCAGTATTTT.

This clone was counted between two and nine times. The chain uses TRBV30 and TRBJ1-1; D is unclear. Trimming removed 4 bases at V and 5 bases at J, with 11 bases between. The CDR3 runs 12 residues. Germline V gene data show CDR1 as GTSNPN and CDR2 as SVGIG (reference sequence). The CDR3 loop reads CAWIGGLTEAFF. CDR3 DNA: TGTGCCTGGATAGGAGGTTTGACTGAAGCTTTCTTT.

This chain connects TRBV11-2 to TRBJ1-1; 7 positions match TRBD1. The CDR3 contains 14 residues. Germline V gene data show CDR1 as SGHAT and CDR2 as FQNNGV. V dropped 5 bases and J dropped 0; count of bases not matched to a gene: 3. As DNA, the CDR3 is TGTGCCAGCAGCGTACAGGGGATGAACACTGAAGCTTTCTTT. This encodes CASSVQGMNTEAFF. Together with reference TRBV11-2 and TRBJ1-1, the CDR3 gives the full variable domain: EAGVAQSPRYKIIEKRQSVAFWCNPISGHATLYWYQQILGQGPKLLIQFQNNGVVDDSQLPKDRFSAERLKGVDSTLKIQPAKLEDSAVYLCASSVQGMNTEAFFGQGTRLTVV.

The V call is TRBV9, the J call TRBJ1-1, with unresolved D. The CDR3 runs 15 residues. V was trimmed by 3 bases and J by 1 base, leaving 13 bases between them. The V gene's germline CDR1 is SGDLS and CDR2 YYNGEE. The CDR3 here is CASSGPTHKNTEAFF. The CDR3 DNA reads TGTGCCAGCAGCGGACCGACTCACAAGAACACTGAAGCTTTCTTT.

The chain recombines TRBV27 with TRBJ2-5; 8 positions match TRBD2. The V gene end was trimmed by 2 bases and the J gene end by 5 bases; junction bases not matched to a gene: 4. This CDR3 region has 14 residues. Germline values: CDR1 MNHEY, CDR2 SMNVEV (reference sequence). Here the CDR3 DNA reads TGTGCCAGCAGTTTAATAGCGGGATGGGAGACCCAGTACTTC. Protein sequence: CASSLIAGWETQYF.